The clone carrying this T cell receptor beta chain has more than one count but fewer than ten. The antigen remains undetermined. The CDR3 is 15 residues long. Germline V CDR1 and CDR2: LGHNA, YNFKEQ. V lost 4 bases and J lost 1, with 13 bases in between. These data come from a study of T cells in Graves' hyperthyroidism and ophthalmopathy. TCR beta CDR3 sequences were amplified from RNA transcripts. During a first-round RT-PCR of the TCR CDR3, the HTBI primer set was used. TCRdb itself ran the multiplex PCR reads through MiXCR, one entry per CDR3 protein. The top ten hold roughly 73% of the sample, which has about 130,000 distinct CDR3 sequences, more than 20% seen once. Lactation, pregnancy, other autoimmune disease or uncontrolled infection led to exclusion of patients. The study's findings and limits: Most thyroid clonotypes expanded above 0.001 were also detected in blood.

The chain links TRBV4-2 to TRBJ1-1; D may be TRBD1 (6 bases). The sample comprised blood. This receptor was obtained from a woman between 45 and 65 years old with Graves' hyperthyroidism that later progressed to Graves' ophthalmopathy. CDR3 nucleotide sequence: TGTGCCAGCAGCCCTAAAGAGGGGGAGAACACTGAAGCTTTCTTT. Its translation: CASSPKEGENTEAFF.